The entry below describes one T cell receptor beta chain. Its specificity is not known. The entry originates in a study of vaccination and CD4 T cells after COVID-19. Overall study: Investigators took post-vaccine samples a median roughly 72 days after dose two, within a range of 14 to 241.

The trim removed 4 bases at V and 2 bases at J, leaving 4 bases unmatched. This CDR3 comprises 15 residues. From germline, CDR1 is LNHDA and CDR2 SQIVND (reference sequence). Noted treatment: 10-day PBMC culture with coronavirus spike peptide pools or control peptides (ViraFEST assay). CD4+ T cells of the unexposed donor were collected before the COVID-19 pandemic (2011-2018). ViraFEST sequenced TCRs after peptide-pool expansion of antigen-specific T cells. Each of days 3 and 7 saw half the medium replaced by fresh IL-2 medium. The Oncomine TCR Beta short-read assay sequenced DNA from cultured CD4+ T cells. Once CD4+ T cells had been cultured, genomic DNA was extracted from them. Each CDR3 protein gets one entry after TCRdb re-called the PCR reads with MiXCR. The table lists thousands of distinct CDR3 sequences, over 40% of them singletons, with roughly 44% in the top ten.

The rearrangement joins TRBV19 to TRBJ2-7, with 11 positions matching TRBD2. This receptor was obtained from a human donor in good health. Material for sequencing was CD4+ T cells from blood, cultured in vitro. Here the CDR3 reads CASSTGTSGTYEQYF. The CDR3 DNA is TGTGCCAGTAGTACCGGGACTAGCGGAACCTACGAGCAGTACTTC.